These 20 T cell receptor beta chains were all obtained from the same sample, sequenced in a study of Tregs in tolerant kidney transplant recipients (dated by TCRdb to the late 2010s). Preparation of the library involved the immunoSEQ multiplex PCR assay. Drawn from immuneACCESS, this table holds only the in-frame rearrangements with V and J called that TCRdb kept. Clones are partly lost; checked studies trace under half to an unresolved V gene and leave the rest unexplained. This sample is represented by about 83,000 clones; 98% of them were singletons. Roughly 0.59% of the sample goes to the ten largest clones. In light of the paper, this sample's time point label describes: blood sample drawn before combined kidney and bone marrow transplant. Sequences were derived from CD4+ T cells from blood, sampled before the transplant. The receptors here all came from a human donor who received a combined kidney and bone marrow transplant.

V gene TRBV5-1 combines with J gene TRBJ2-5; D might be TRBD2 (6 bases). Germline V lookup: CDR1 SGHRS, CDR2 YFSETQ. Trimming cost V 0 bases and J 0 bases, with 15 bases left between them. This CDR3 has 17 amino acids. For the CDR3, the DNA is TGCGCCAGCAGCTTGGGCCAGGGTGGAGGGTACCAAGAGACCCAGTACTTC. Its translation is CASSLGQGGGYQETQYF.

V and J are TRBV5-1 and TRBJ2-2, with unresolved D. Trimming removed 4 bases at V and 7 bases at J, with 11 bases between. CDR1 and CDR2 (germline): SGHRS, YFSETQ. The CDR3 spans 13 residues. For the CDR3, the DNA is TGCGCCAGCAGCCTAAATTCTGTCGGGGAGCTGTTTTTT. It translates to CASSLNSVGELFF.

This CDR3 reads CASSQDRGLADTYEQYF. The CDR3 nucleotides read TGCGCCAGCAGCCAAGATCGAGGTCTAGCGGATACCTACGAGCAGTACTTC. The chain has TRBV4-1 and TRBJ2-7; TRBD2 matches at 7 bases. The CDR3 has 17 residues. The V and J ends lost 0 bases and 2 bases, in that order; junction bases with no gene match: 10. Germline CDR1 is MGHRA and CDR2 is YSYEKL.

The rearrangement uses TRBV7-9 and TRBJ2-2; TRBD1 matches at 7 bases. V gave up 5 bases and J gave up 2 bases; unmatched junction bases: 5. CDR3 length: 15 amino acids. CDR1 SEHNR and CDR2 FQNEAQ come from the germline V gene (reference sequence). CDR3 sequence reads: CASSSGQVNTGELFF. For the CDR3, the DNA is TGTGCCAGCAGCAGCGGACAGGTTAACACCGGGGAGCTGTTTTTT.

This chain links TRBV11-3 with TRBJ1-2; 7 bases map to TRBD1. Germline V lookup: CDR1 SGHNT, CDR2 YENEEA. The length of the CDR3 is 15 residues. J was trimmed by 6 bases and V by 5 bases; bases with no gene match: 12. The CDR3 sequence: CASSPGTVRKNGYTF. The DNA of the CDR3 is TGTGCCAGCAGCCCCGGGACAGTCCGGAAAAATGGCTACACCTTC.

The CDR3 here is CAIRPTGDQDEKLFF. CDR3 DNA: TGTGCCATCAGGCCGACAGGGGATCAAGATGAAAAACTGTTTTTT. This sequence joins TRBV10-3 and TRBJ1-4, with TRBD1 identical over 8 bases. CDR1 is ENHRY and CDR2 is SYGVKD in the germline V gene. V lost 6 bases to trimming and J lost 6 bases; unmatched junction nucleotides: 9. This CDR3 is 15 amino acids long.

V gene TRBV4-2 combines with J gene TRBJ1-1, with a possible D match to TRBD1 (5 bases). Germline V gene lookup returns CDR1 LGHNA and CDR2 YNFKEQ. V lost 0 bases to trimming and J lost 1 base, with 9 bases between them. The CDR3 extends over 15 amino acids. The CDR3 protein is CASSQDRDRNTEAFF. CDR3 DNA sequence: TGTGCCAGCAGCCAAGATCGCGACAGGAACACTGAAGCTTTCTTT.

This chain links TRBV10-3 with TRBJ2-1, with TRBD1 identical over 7 bases. Germline CDR1 reads ENHRY; CDR2 reads SYGVKD. Unmatched junction bases numbered 7, after V lost 4 bases and J lost 7 bases. This CDR3 is 14 amino acids long. The CDR3 loop reads CAISARDRQNEQFF. For the CDR3, the DNA is TGTGCCATCAGTGCCCGGGACAGACAGAATGAGCAGTTCTTC.

The gene calls are TRBV30 and TRBJ2-2; TRBD2 aligns across 8 bases. Looked up from germline, CDR1 is GTSNPN and CDR2 is SVGIG (reference sequence). This CDR3 contains 13 residues. The V segment lost 5 bases and the J segment 5 bases; nucleotides outside the gene matches: 4. The CDR3 sequence: CAWALAATGELFF. The DNA for the CDR3 is TGTGCCTGGGCACTAGCGGCTACCGGGGAGCTGTTTTTT.

This clone was counted a single time. The J gene is TRBJ2-7, the V gene TRBV11-1, with D unresolved. From germline, CDR1 is SGHAT and CDR2 FQDESV (reference sequence). This CDR3 is 14 amino acids long. V lost 5 bases and J lost 1, with 12 bases in between. The CDR3 DNA reads as TGTGCCAGCAGCCCTCGAGTTAAGTCCTACGAGCAGTACTTC. Translated, it gives CASSPRVKSYEQYF.

The V and J genes are TRBV5-1 and TRBJ2-3, with 8 bases fitting TRBD2. J lost 6 bases, V lost 0 bases, and 9 bases had no gene match. Germline CDR1 reads SGHRS; CDR2 reads YFSETQ. The length of the CDR3 is 16 residues. CDR3 loop: CASSLVAGGGRDTQYF. The CDR3 region has the DNA TGCGCCAGCAGCTTGGTTGCGGGAGGAGGTAGGGATACGCAGTATTTT.

This chain uses TRBV7-9 with TRBJ2-3; a possible D gene is TRBD1 (5 bases). V was clipped by 4 bases and J by 2 bases, with 10 bases between them. Germline assignment: CDR1 SEHNR and CDR2 FQNEAQ (reference sequence). CDR3 length equals 14 residues. CDR3 region: CASSSDRFTDTQYF. The DNA of the CDR3 is TGTGCCAGCAGCTCCGACAGATTCACAGATACGCAGTATTTT.

The chain is built from TRBV6-6 and TRBJ2-2; D is perhaps TRBD2 (5 bases). This CDR3 contains 15 residues. Germline V gene sequence: CDR1 MNHNY, CDR2 SVGAGI (reference sequence). Deletions cut 7 bases from V and 2 bases from J, with 14 bases between. DNA for the CDR3: TGTGCCAGCATTCCGTCGGGAACCAACACCGGGGAGCTGTTTTTT. Translation gives CASIPSGTNTGELFF.

The V and J genes are TRBV4-2 and TRBJ2-2; 10 nucleotides line up with TRBD2. The germline CDR1 and CDR2 sequences are LGHNA and YNFKEQ. With V trimmed by 1 base and J by 2 bases, 4 bases remained unmatched. There are 17 residues in the CDR3. The CDR3 DNA sequence: TGTGCCAGCAGCCAAGTCGGACTAGCGGCCAACACCGGGGAGCTGTTTTTT. Protein product: CASSQVGLAANTGELFF.

The chain uses TRBV29-1 and TRBJ2-7; D possibly corresponds to TRBD2 (7 bases). Trimming left V 4 bases short and J 1 base short, with 14 bases between. CDR3 length equals 14 residues. Looked up from germline, CDR1 is SQVTM and CDR2 is ANQGSEA. CDR3 region: CSVVRGGRSYEQYF. The CDR3 coding sequence is TGCAGCGTTGTCCGCGGGGGCCGGTCCTACGAGCAGTACTTC.

The chain couples TRBV9 to TRBJ2-2; D is unclear. The CDR3 consists of 16 residues. Germline V gives CDR1 SGDLS, CDR2 YYNGEE. Trimming shortened V by 4 bases and J by 1 base, and 14 bases separated the two germline ends. The chain's CDR3 is CASSSLPSGNTGELFF. DNA of the CDR3: TGTGCCAGCAGCTCCCTTCCGTCGGGGAACACCGGGGAGCTGTTTTTT. Drawing the rest from reference TRBV9 and TRBJ2-2, the complete variable domain is DSGVTQTPKHLITATGQRVTLRCSPRSGDLSVYWYQQSLDQGLQFLIQYYNGEERAKGNILERFSAQQFPDLHSELNLSSLELGDSALYFCASSSLPSGNTGELFFGEGSRLTVL.

This chain uses TRBV16 with TRBJ2-7, with TRBD1 matching over 7 bases. The CDR3 runs to 19 residues. CDR1 and CDR2 from the germline V gene are KGHSY and FQNENV. The J segment lost 2 bases and the V segment lost 4 bases, leaving 20 bases of the junction unmatched. The CDR3 loop reads CASSPPQQGVQPRTYEQYF. CDR3 bases: TGTGCCAGCAGCCCACCCCAGCAGGGGGTGCAACCTAGAACCTACGAGCAGTACTTC. The variable domain in full, with the rest retrieved from reference TRBV16 and TRBJ2-7, is GEEVAQTPKHLVRGEGQKAKLYCAPIKGHSYVFWYQQVLKNEFKFLISFQNENVFDETGMPKERFSAKCLPNSPCSLEIQATKLEDSAVYFCASSPPQQGVQPRTYEQYFGPGTRLTVT.

The DNA of the CDR3 is TGTGCCTGGAGTCCCGGACAGGGAGAAGCTTTCTTT. Amino acid sequence: CAWSPGQGEAFF. The genes are TRBV30 and TRBJ1-1, with 8 bases fitting TRBD1. The CDR3 length is 12 residues. V was clipped by 2 bases and J by 8 bases; unmatched bases: 4. Looked up from germline, CDR1 is GTSNPN and CDR2 is SVGIG (reference sequence). Full variable domain (remainder filled in from reference TRBV30 and TRBJ1-1): SQTIHQWPATLVQPVGSPLSLECTVEGTSNPNLYWYRQAAGRGLQLLFYSVGIGQISSEVPQNLSASRPQDRQFILSSKKLLLSDSGFYLCAWSPGQGEAFFGQGTRLTVV.

The chain links TRBV19 to TRBJ2-3; the match to TRBD2 covers 9 bases. The CDR3 runs 16 residues. The V gene end was trimmed by 4 bases and the J gene end by 8 bases; junction bases not matched to a gene: 13. Germline assignment: CDR1 LNHDA and CDR2 SQIVND (reference sequence). The CDR3 here is CASSKWSASGTVTQYF. The DNA of the CDR3 is TGTGCCAGTAGTAAGTGGTCGGCTAGCGGGACCGTTACGCAGTATTTT.

The chain uses TRBV30 and TRBJ1-1; TRBD1 aligns across 9 bases. With V trimmed by 4 bases and J by 11 bases, 14 bases remained unmatched. Germline V gene lookup returns CDR1 GTSNPN and CDR2 SVGIG (reference sequence). This CDR3 comprises 14 residues. The chain's CDR3 is CAWNVPGQGRVAFF. The CDR3 nucleotides read TGTGCCTGGAATGTCCCGGGACAGGGTCGAGTGGCTTTCTTT.